Listed here are 21 T cell receptor beta chains from one sample, sequenced in a study of beta chain features in type 1 diabetes. Study-wide points: All four CD4+ subsets from Type 1 diabetes patients carried moderately but significantly shorter TCRB CDR3s.

Expressed TCRB transcripts were sequenced, since all the RNA that had been isolated was reverse transcribed. Only in-frame clones appear in the TCRdb table, and some are missing; sequencing was by immunoSEQ multiplex PCR. This table has 600,000 to 700,000 clones, roughly 12% appearing once. For these receptors, no antigen is known. The material sequenced was naive CD4+ T cells from blood. The receptors come from a young man with type 1 diabetes.

The CDR3 sequence: CASSPRSRYEQYF. As DNA, the CDR3 is TGTGCCAGCAGCCCGAGATCACGCTACGAGCAGTACTTC. The rearrangement uses TRBV13 and TRBJ2-7; D uncertain. Germline CDR1 PRHDT, CDR2 FYEKMQ (reference sequence). V gave up 5 bases and J gave up 3 bases, with 11 bases separating them. CDR3 length equals 13 residues.

This clone was counted once. The chain employs TRBV5-6 and TRBJ1-2; 7 bases are a match to TRBD1. J lost 2 bases, V lost 7 bases, and 14 bases had no gene match. In germline, CDR1 is SGHDT, CDR2 YYEEEE. This CDR3 region has 16 residues. CDR3 bases: TGTGCCAGCGGGCTTTTCGTACAGGGGAGGAACTATGGCTACACCTTC. This sequence encodes CASGLFVQGRNYGYTF.

In this sample, this clone turned up a few times. The chain is built from TRBV6-5 and TRBJ2-7, with D possibly TRBD2 on 6 matching bases. The CDR3 loop spans 13 amino acids. Trimming removed 8 bases at V and 5 bases at J, with 16 bases between. Germline values: CDR1 MNHEY, CDR2 SVGAGI. The CDR3 region is CASHTGVLNEQYF. Here the CDR3 DNA reads TGTGCCAGCCACACGGGGGTCCTGAACGAGCAGTACTTC.

The chain couples TRBV18 to TRBJ2-5; 10 nucleotides agree with TRBD1. The CDR3 is 14 amino acids. Per the germline V gene, CDR1 is KGHSH and CDR2 is LQKENI. J lost 5 bases, V lost 3 bases, and 3 bases had no gene match. This CDR3 is CASSPRGQGETQYF. The CDR3 coding sequence is TGTGCCAGCTCACCCCGGGGACAGGGGGAGACCCAGTACTTC.

This clone was counted a few times. The chain has TRBV7-9 and TRBJ2-7; 9 bases map to TRBD1. The ends lost 5 bases at V and 5 bases at J; junction bases unmatched: 4. The V gene's germline CDR1 is SEHNR and CDR2 FQNEAQ (reference sequence). The CDR3 length is 13 residues. CDR3: CASSRTGAHEQYF. The CDR3 DNA reads as TGTGCCAGCAGCCGGACAGGGGCCCACGAGCAGTACTTC.

The chain is built from TRBV7-9 and TRBJ1-2; 9 bases are shared with TRBD1. In germline, CDR1 is SEHNR, CDR2 FQNEAQ (reference sequence). The J segment lost 4 bases and the V segment lost 1 base, leaving 10 bases of the junction unmatched. This CDR3 is built from 17 residues. The CDR3 DNA reads as TGTGCCAGCAGCTTAGAGGATGGACAGGGGAATGGCTATGGCTACACCTTC. As protein: CASSLEDGQGNGYGYTF.

This sequence joins TRBV6-5 and TRBJ1-1; D remains unclear. This CDR3 has 13 residues. Looked up from germline, CDR1 is MNHEY and CDR2 is SVGAGI. V lost 7 bases and J 5 bases, leaving 14 bases between the germline ends. The CDR3 nucleotides are TGTGCCAGCAAGACCGGGAGTGGAACTGAAGCTTTCTTT. It specifies CASKTGSGTEAFF.

CDR3 DNA: TGTGCCAGCAGTTTCGGGGGTAGCAATCAGCCCCAGCATTTT. Encoded protein: CASSFGGSNQPQHF. The chain links TRBV27 to TRBJ1-5, with D tentatively TRBD1 (5 bases). The V and J ends lost 3 bases and 0 bases respectively, with 6 bases between them. Germline CDR1 is MNHEY and CDR2 is SMNVEV (reference sequence). The CDR3 covers 14 residues.

This clone was seen a handful of times. The V gene is TRBV28, the J gene TRBJ1-3; D perhaps matches TRBD1 (6 bases). V lost 5 bases and J 2 bases, leaving 13 bases between the germline ends. This CDR3 has 15 amino acids. Germline values: CDR1 MDHEN, CDR2 SYDVKM. The CDR3 sequence: CASSLRGAAGNTIYF. CDR3 coding DNA: TGTGCCAGCAGTCTACGGGGGGCCGCTGGAAACACCATATATTTT.

The chain carries TRBV5-1 and TRBJ2-3, with 7 bases matching TRBD1. Germline lookup yields CDR1 SGHRS and CDR2 YFSETQ. Trimming removed 0 bases from V and 0 bases from J; junction bases left unmatched: 4. The CDR3 sequence is 16 residues long. CDR3 protein: CASSLVRDRSTDTQYF. The CDR3 region has the DNA TGCGCCAGCAGCTTGGTCCGGGACAGAAGCACAGATACGCAGTATTTT.

In its sample, this clone was seen a few times. The CDR3 reads CAWTGGHYGYTF. DNA for the CDR3: TGTGCCTGGACAGGGGGTCACTATGGCTACACCTTC. This chain joins TRBV30 and TRBJ1-2; 7 nucleotides agree with TRBD1. V was clipped by 4 bases and J by 3 bases; unmatched bases: 2. Per the germline V gene, CDR1 is GTSNPN and CDR2 is SVGIG (reference sequence). This CDR3 region has 12 residues.

This clone was seen a handful of times. The chain is built from TRBV6-6 and TRBJ1-3; possible D gene TRBD1, 5 bases. The CDR3 is 14 residues long. CDR1 MNHNY and CDR2 SVGAGI come from the germline V gene (reference sequence). The V gene lost 6 bases and the J gene lost 2 bases, with 11 bases spanning the gap. CDR3 in DNA: TGTGCCAGCAGCCCCCAGGGTCCTGGAAACACCATATATTTT. Its translation is CASSPQGPGNTIYF.

This chain joins TRBV29-1 and TRBJ1-2; TRBD1 might be the D (6 bases). Trimming left V 3 bases short and J 13 bases short, with 18 bases between. The germline CDR1 and CDR2 sequences are SQVTM and ANQGSEA. This CDR3 contains 12 residues. The CDR3 spells CSVDGDTAVCTF. The CDR3 nucleotides are TGCAGCGTTGATGGGGACACGGCAGTTTGCACCTTC.

The table lists this clone with a few counts. V is TRBV27 and J is TRBJ2-7; no definite D call. The germline V gene has CDR1 MNHEY and CDR2 SMNVEV (reference sequence). The CDR3 has 16 amino acids. Trimming took 0 bases from V and 0 from J, leaving 12 bases between them. This CDR3 is CASSLSILQTSYEQYF. The DNA of the CDR3 is TGTGCCAGCAGTTTATCGATATTGCAGACCTCCTACGAGCAGTACTTC.

This clone was counted only a few times. V usage is TRBV2 and J usage is TRBJ1-6; no clear D. Germline V gives CDR1 SNHLY, CDR2 FYNNEI. V was cut by 6 bases and J by 6 bases, with 12 bases left in between. This CDR3 has 14 amino acids. The CDR3 DNA follows: TGTGCCAGCAGCTACAGTGGACCTAATTCACCCCTCCACTTT. Protein product: CASSYSGPNSPLHF. The full variable domain, its missing parts supplied by reference TRBV2 and TRBJ1-6, is EPEVTQTPSHQVTQMGQEVILRCVPISNHLYFYWYRQILGQKVEFLVSFYNNEISEKSEIFDDQFSVERPDGSNFTLKIRSTKLEDSAMYFCASSYSGPNSPLHFGNGTRLTVT.

This chain joins TRBV19 and TRBJ1-2; unclear D gene. The CDR3 extends over 13 amino acids. The V and J ends lost 2 bases and 4 bases respectively, with 8 bases between them. Per the germline V gene, CDR1 is LNHDA and CDR2 is SQIVND (reference sequence). The CDR3 bases are TGTGCCAGTAGTATAATTGGGAGCTATGGCTACACCTTC. Translation gives CASSIIGSYGYTF.

The chain joins TRBV29-1 to TRBJ1-1, with 8 bases identical to TRBD1. Per germline, CDR1 SQVTM and CDR2 ANQGSEA. With V trimmed by 6 bases and J by 3 bases, 9 bases remained unmatched. The CDR3 spans 14 residues. CDR3 in DNA: TGCAGCGTGACAGGGGTCGCCGAGGACACTGAAGCTTTCTTT. Its translation: CSVTGVAEDTEAFF.

V and J are TRBV2 and TRBJ2-7; D uncertain. V was clipped by 4 bases and J by 4 bases, with 11 bases between them. Germline values: CDR1 SNHLY, CDR2 FYNNEI. CDR3 length: 13 amino acids. For the CDR3, the DNA is TGTGCCAGCAGTGGAGCTGATAATTACGAGCAGTACTTC. This codes for CASSGADNYEQYF.

The chain uses TRBV15 and TRBJ2-1, with TRBD1 matching 10 bases. The CDR3 has 17 amino acids. Germline CDR1 and CDR2: LNHNV and YYDKDF (reference sequence). V trimming: 3 bases; J trimming: 4 bases; junction bases outside the gene matches: 9. Written as DNA, the CDR3 is TGTGCCACCAGCAGGGACCCGGGACAGGGGTGGTACAATGAGCAGTTCTTC. It specifies CATSRDPGQGWYNEQFF.

This clone was found a few times. This rearrangement joins TRBV2 to TRBJ2-2; perhaps TRBD2 as D (5 bases). The V end was cut by 7 bases, the J end by 7 bases, with 16 bases between. CDR3 length: 14 amino acids. The germline V gene has CDR1 SNHLY and CDR2 FYNNEI. Here the CDR3 DNA reads TGTGCCAGCATGGGATTGGAGGTTGGCGGGGAGCTGTTTTTT. Protein product: CASMGLEVGGELFF.

This clone was detected only a few times. The sample holds other DNA sequences that translate to the same CDR3. The V call is TRBV6-1, the J call TRBJ2-5; TRBD1 or TRBD2 may be the D gene (5 bases each). There are 13 residues in the CDR3. CDR1 is MNHNS, CDR2 SASEGT, per germline. The V end lost 3 bases, the J end lost 5 bases, and 10 bases lay between the germline ends. The CDR3 DNA sequence: TGTGCCAGCAGTGATGGGGGATCGGAGACCCAGTACTTC. Its protein product is CASSDGGSETQYF.